A selection of T cell receptor beta chains follows, all from one sample in a study of blood T cells in healthy people across ages. In TCRdb, the 5' RACE reads were re-called with MiXCR into one record per CDR3 protein. Counted here are 1.4 million to 1.5 million distinct CDR3 sequences, around 39% occurring once; the ten biggest clones make up roughly 7.7%. Source material: blood. These receptors all stem from a woman in her late teens or twenties in good health. Each CDR3 is given with its conserved first and last residue. A D gene is named only where the DNA matches it firmly. Clone size is shown for a subset of rows, as once, few, many or a class of expanded clone.

D	size	V	J	DNA	CDR3
NA	NA	TRBV5-1	TRBJ1-2	TGCGCCAGCAAGGACAGCTTAATTAACTATGGCTACACCTTC	CASKDSLINYGYTF
TRBD1	few	TRBV29-1	TRBJ2-7	TGCAGCGTTGAAGATCGTACAGGGGGCTCCTACGAGCAGTACTTC	CSVEDRTGGSYEQYF
NA	many	TRBV20-1	TRBJ1-2	TGCAGTGCTAGAGATCGAGGGGATGGCTACACCTTC	CSARDRGDGYTF
NA	NA	TRBV2	TRBJ1-1	TGTGCCAGCAAGTGGGCGCCCACTGAAGCTTTCTTT	CASKWAPTEAFF
NA	few	TRBV6-5	TRBJ2-3	TGTGCCAGCACCACGGGGTCAGCCCCGGATACGCAGTATTTT	CASTTGSAPDTQYF
NA	NA	TRBV5-6	TRBJ2-7	TGTGCCAGCAGCTTAATACAGCTTGGTTACGAGCAGTACTTC	CASSLIQLGYEQYF
TRBD2	few	TRBV29-1	TRBJ2-1	TGCAGCGGGCGAGGTAGCGGGGGGCTCAATGAGCAGTTCTTC	CSGRGSGGLNEQFF
NA	NA	TRBV28	TRBJ2-5	TGTGCCAGCAGCCCAACCTCCGGCCAGGTGGAGACCCAGTACTTC	CASSPTSGQVETQYF
NA	few	TRBV20-1	TRBJ2-7	TGCAGTGTTCTGGGAGTCGGTCTCGAGCAGTACTTC	CSVLGVGLEQYF
TRBD1	few	TRBV12-3/TRBV12-4	TRBJ1-6	TGTGCCAGCAGCTCTACAGGGGGGGTTTCACCCCTCCACTTT	CASSSTGGVSPLHF
NA	NA	TRBV11-1	TRBJ1-2	TGTGCCAGCAGCTTGGGAGGAGTAGGGCATCTTACTAAAAAAAATCCTAACTATGGCTACACCTTC	CASSLGGVGHLTKKNPNYGYTF
NA	NA	TRBV20-1	TRBJ2-5	TGCAGTGCTAAGGGTAACGGGGAGACCCAGTACTTC	CSAKGNGETQYF
TRBD1	few	TRBV10-2	TRBJ2-4	TGCGCCAGCAGGGGGACAGGGTATAGCAAAAACATTCAGTACTTC	CASRGTGYSKNIQYF
TRBD2	many	TRBV5-1	TRBJ2-1	TGCGCCAGCAGCAACGGACTAGCGGGAGAGCGCAATGAGCAGTTCTTC	CASSNGLAGERNEQFF
NA	once	TRBV28	TRBJ1-5	TGTGCCAGCAGACCCGCCAATCAGCCCCAGCATTTT	CASRPANQPQHF
NA	NA	TRBV4-1	TRBJ2-1	TGCGCCAGCAGCCAAGACTCCCGTGACTGGACCTACAATGAGCAGTTCTTC	CASSQDSRDWTYNEQFF
NA	NA	TRBV2	TRBJ2-2	TGTGCCACTCAGGGGACTGAGGACACCGGGGAGCTGTTTTTT	CATQGTEDTGELFF
NA	NA	TRBV7-2	TRBJ2-5	TGTGCCAGCAGCTTCCCCGGGGGCCGGTGGGAGCAGTACTTC	CASSFPGGRWEQYF
NA	many	TRBV12-3/TRBV12-4	TRBJ1-2	TGTGCCAGCAGTTTAGTCGCAGAGAACTATGGCTACACCTTC	CASSLVAENYGYTF
TRBD2	few	TRBV29-1	TRBJ2-3	TGCAGCGTTGAGGGACTAGCGGCTCCAGATACGCAGTATTTT	CSVEGLAAPDTQYF
NA	once	TRBV12-3/TRBV12-4	TRBJ2-7	TGTGCCAGCAGGCAGACGGGGAGCTCCTACAATGAGCAGTACTTC	CASRQTGSSYNEQYF
TRBD2	once	TRBV3-1	TRBJ2-5	TGTGCCAGCAGCCAAGGCGAGACTAGCGACCTTGAGCAGTACTTC	CASSQGETSDLEQYF
NA	NA	TRBV29-1	TRBJ1-5	TGCAGCGTTGAACAGGGTCACAATCAGCCCCAGCATTTT	CSVEQGHNQPQHF
NA	few	TRBV7-3	TRBJ2-1	TGTGCCAGCAGCTCCGCCCCCTCCTACAATGAGCAGTTCTTC	CASSSAPSYNEQFF
NA	few	TRBV6-5	TRBJ1-5	TGTGCCAGCAGACACAACGCCGGGCCCCAGCATTTT	CASRHNAGPQHF
TRBD2	few	TRBV6-5	TRBJ2-1	TGTGCCAGCAGTTACTCGTCAGGGAGGGCCGCCTATGAGCAGTTCTTC	CASSYSSGRAAYEQFF
TRBD2	NA	TRBV5-1	TRBJ2-1	TGCGCCAGCCACCAAGTGGTGGGACTAGCGGGGGGGAGCTCCTACAATGAGCAGTTCTTC	CASHQVVGLAGGSSYNEQFF
NA	NA	TRBV7-9	TRBJ2-6	TGTGCCAGCAGCTTATCGAGTCCAGCCGGGGCCAACGTCCTGACTTTC	CASSLSSPAGANVLTF
NA	NA	TRBV12-3/TRBV12-4	TRBJ2-2	TGTGCCAGCAGTTTTATTGCGGGTGACACCGGGGAGCTGTTTTTT	CASSFIAGDTGELFF
TRBD1	NA	TRBV6-5	TRBJ1-5	TGTGCCAGCAGTTACCAGGGGGCGCGGAATCAGCCCCAGCATTTT	CASSYQGARNQPQHF
NA	NA	TRBV20-1	TRBJ2-5	TGCAGTGCTAGAGAAAGGGGACGGAACCAAGAGACCCAGTACTTC	CSARERGRNQETQYF
NA	once	TRBV7-2	TRBJ2-3	TGTGCCAGCAGCCTTCAGGCGGGTCTCGATACGCAGTATTTT	CASSLQAGLDTQYF
TRBD1	NA	TRBV5-1	TRBJ1-5	TGCGCCAGCAGCGTAGAGACAGGGGGTCAGCCCCAGCATTTT	CASSVETGGQPQHF
NA	once	TRBV10-3	TRBJ1-1	TGTGCCATCGGCCCCCAAACCATGAACACTGAAGCTTTCTTT	CAIGPQTMNTEAFF
TRBD2	NA	TRBV20-1	TRBJ2-3	TGCAGTACCGGGGGGGGCTCAGATACGCAGTATTTT	CSTGGGSDTQYF
NA	NA	TRBV5-1	TRBJ2-3	TGCGCCTGCAGCTTGGAGGCGCTTCTAGATACGCAGTATTTT	CACSLEALLDTQYF
TRBD2	NA	TRBV7-3	TRBJ2-1	TGTGCCAGCAGCCCTAAAAATAAAAGCGGGGGGGACAATGAGCAGTTCTTC	CASSPKNKSGGDNEQFF
NA	NA	TRBV6-2/TRBV6-3	TRBJ2-7	TGTGCCAGCAGTTACAGGTCCAGTGAGCAGTACTTC	CASSYRSSEQYF
TRBD2	NA	TRBV27	TRBJ2-7	TGTGCCAGCAGTTTAAGGGCTAGCGGGAGCTACGAGCAGTACTTC	CASSLRASGSYEQYF
NA	NA	TRBV30	TRBJ2-7	TGTGCCTGGAGTGCGCCCCTTACAGGGAGCCACGAGCTGTACTTC	CAWSAPLTGSHELYF
NA	NA	TRBV21-1	TRBJ2-7	TGTGCCAGCAGCAAAGAGGGGGGGCGCTACGAGCAGTACTTC	CASSKEGGRYEQYF
TRBD2	NA	TRBV6-1	TRBJ2-5	TGTGCCAGCGACTGGTCGGGCGGGACTACGGGGCAGTACTTC	CASDWSGGTTGQYF
NA	few	TRBV12-3/TRBV12-4	TRBJ2-5	TGTTCCAGCCTTAGTACGGGAGTTGGGCAAGAGACCCAGTACTTC	CSSLSTGVGQETQYF
NA	NA	TRBV3-1	TRBJ2-3	TGTGCCAGCAGCCGCCAGGACGGGGGAAGAACAGATACGCAGTATTTT	CASSRQDGGRTDTQYF
NA	few	TRBV6-2/TRBV6-3	TRBJ2-1	TGTGCCAGCAGTTACCCCGCGGGTCCTGAGCAGTTCTTC	CASSYPAGPEQFF
NA	few	TRBV20-1	TRBJ1-4	TGCAGTGCTAGTGGGGCTAATGAAAAACTGTTTTTT	CSASGANEKLFF
TRBD1	few	TRBV20-1	TRBJ2-7	TGCAGTGCTAGTGGGACAGCCGACTACGAGCAGTACTTC	CSASGTADYEQYF
NA	few	TRBV9	TRBJ2-1	TGTGCCAGCAGCGGTGAGTTCGGGCACTACAATGAGCAGTTCTTC	CASSGEFGHYNEQFF
NA	NA	TRBV20-1	TRBJ1-2	TGCAGTGCTAGGGGGACGGAAAAGTATGGCTACACCTTC	CSARGTEKYGYTF
NA	NA	TRBV30	TRBJ1-1	TGTGCCTGGGCCAGACGGGGATACACTGAAGCTTTCTTT	CAWARRGYTEAFF
NA	few	TRBV20-1	TRBJ1-2	TGCAGTGCTAGAGATCGGGGGGGGCCCTATGGCTACACCTTC	CSARDRGGPYGYTF
NA	NA	TRBV25-1	TRBJ2-1	TGTGCCAGCAGTGAAACTCGCGGCAGCAAACAAACCTACAATGAGCAGTTCTTC	CASSETRGSKQTYNEQFF
NA	NA	TRBV4-1	TRBJ2-2	TGCGCCAGCAGCCTGACGACAGCTCCGAACACCGGGGAGCTGTTTTTT	CASSLTTAPNTGELFF
NA	NA	TRBV5-1	TRBJ2-7	TGCGCCAGCAGGCTAGGAGTTAGTGAGCAGTACTTC	CASRLGVSEQYF
NA	many	TRBV2	TRBJ2-7	TGTGCCAGCAGGGCCCCAGTGACGGGCCACGAGCAGTACTTC	CASRAPVTGHEQYF
TRBD2	few	TRBV29-1	TRBJ2-1	TGCAGCGTTGTGGGGGTTGGACTAGCGGGACTAGAGTGGTTCTTC	CSVVGVGLAGLEWFF
NA	few	TRBV21-1	TRBJ2-7	TGTGCCAGCAGCCCACAGAGGACAGGTCCCCCCCCCGTGTACGAGCAGTACTTC	CASSPQRTGPPPVYEQYF
TRBD1	few	TRBV28	TRBJ1-2	TGTGCCAGCAACGCCCCCTCGACAGGGAGGGATGGCTACACCTTC	CASNAPSTGRDGYTF
NA	NA	TRBV6-5	TRBJ2-3	TGTGCCAGCTACGGTGAGACGCAGTATTTT	CASYGETQYF